A single T cell receptor beta chain is shown here with its context. There are 15 residues in the CDR3. V was clipped by 2 bases and J by 6 bases; unmatched bases: 7. Germline assignment: CDR1 SGHDT and CDR2 YYEEEE. Clones were sequenced by immunoSEQ multiplex PCR, and TCRdb holds only the in-frame ones, with some missing. The sample records some 260,000 clones, approximately 86% being singletons. The source of the sample is a study of blood T cell repertoires in COVID-19. Study context: Whether acute or convalescent, the COVID-19 samples came from the United States, Italy and Spain. T cells, B-cell-depleted T cells, or PBMCs supplied cDNA or gDNA.

What was sequenced was peripheral blood. The V and J genes are TRBV5-6 and TRBJ1-5; 8 positions agree with TRBD1. This receptor was identified in a woman aged 25 to 39 with acute or convalescent COVID-19. The CDR3 DNA sequence: TGTGCCAGCAGCTTAAGGGACAGGCCCAGTCAGCCCCAGCATTTT. This encodes CASSLRDRPSQPQHF.